Below, one TCR beta chain is given with its context. Source study methods: Estimated nucleated cell counts came from reference gene primer amplification. Generated by immunoSEQ multiplex PCR, the TCRdb table keeps only in-frame clones and is missing some. D and trimming come from the DNA, and the V and J calls and clone size come from that table. The data show approximately 170,000 clones, around 67% seen once. The sample is drawn from a study of blood T cell repertoires in COVID-19. Study-wide background: Spain, Italy and the United States supplied samples that represented acute and convalescent COVID-19. T cells, B-cell-depleted T cells, or PBMCs provided the cDNA or gDNA that served as material.

With 6 bases clipped from V and 3 bases from J, the junction kept 5 bases outside the gene matches. The CDR3 consists of 14 residues. The V gene's germline CDR1 is LNHDA and CDR2 SQIVND (reference sequence). Sequencing used peripheral blood. The rearrangement links TRBV19 to TRBJ2-3; 8 positions agree with TRBD2. The sequence derives from a woman aged 80 or over with acute or convalescent COVID-19. Here the CDR3 DNA reads TGTGCCAGTAGGTACGGGAGGGGGACAGATACGCAGTATTTT. This gives the protein CASRYGRGTDTQYF.